This is a list of T cell receptor beta chains from one sample in a study of control samples from healthy donors and cancer patients. Using immunoSEQ multiplex PCR, the repertoire was profiled, and TCRdb retains in-frame clones only, with some absent. The table has 400,000 to 450,000 clones, 75% to 95% seen once. The material sequenced was PBMCs. The receptors derive from a man aged 40-50 years with head and neck cancer. Each CDR3 is given with its conserved first and last residue. D genes are given only for firm matches. Size is stated for part of the rows, as once, few or many counts, or as a class when the clone is expanded.

TRBJ1-4 - TRBV13 - TGTGCCAGCAGCTTGGGGGACGTTAAGGGAAAACTGTTTTTT CASSLGDVKGKLFF
TRBJ1-1 - TRBV19 - TGTGCCACCCAAACGTGGGAAAACACTGAAGCTTTCTTT CATQTWENTEAFF
TRBJ1-1 - TRBV28 - TGTGCCAGCAGGCGGACAGTGAACACTGAAGCTTTCTTT CASRRTVNTEAFF
TRBJ2-3 TRBD2 TRBV7-2 - TGTGCCAGCACCTCCGGGCGGGGACTAGTAACAGATACGCAGTATTTT CASTSGRGLVTDTQYF
TRBJ1-5 TRBD1 TRBV7-9 - TGTGCCAGCAGCCCGACAGGGGAGAGCAATCAGCCCCAGCATTTT CASSPTGESNQPQHF
TRBJ2-2 TRBD2 TRBV4-2 - TGTGCCAGCACCCCCCGCGGGAGGGATACCGGGGAGCTGTTTTTT CASTPRGRDTGELFF
TRBJ2-7 - TRBV6-5 - TGTGCCAGCACCGTCCTCTACGAGCAGTACTTC CASTVLYEQYF
TRBJ2-3 TRBD1 TRBV6-1 once TGTGCCAGCAGTGAGCTCCCTGGACAGGGGACAGATACGCAGTATTTT CASSELPGQGTDTQYF
TRBJ1-1 - TRBV29-1 - TGCAGCGTTGGAGACAGGAACACTGAAGCTTTCTTT CSVGDRNTEAFF
TRBJ2-7 TRBD1 TRBV10-1 - TGCGCCAGCAGTGCCGGACAGGGCTACGAGCAGTACTTC CASSAGQGYEQYF
TRBJ2-1 TRBD2 TRBV19 - TGTGCCAGTAGTAGCGGGGGGACCTACAATGAGCAGTTCTTC CASSSGGTYNEQFF
TRBJ2-2 - TRBV11-3 - TGTGCCAGCAGCTACTCGTTCCCAGGGGAGCTGTTTTTT CASSYSFPGELFF
TRBJ1-1 - TRBV7-2 - TGTGCCAGCAGCCCTCGACAGTTGAACACTGAAGCTTTCTTT CASSPRQLNTEAFF
TRBJ2-1 - TRBV7-6 - TGTGCCAGCAGCTTAGATCCCGGCGACGGTGAGCAGTTCTTC CASSLDPGDGEQFF
TRBJ2-2 - TRBV2 - TGTGCCAGTGGACTCCGGACCCTCACCGGGGAGCTGTTTTTT CASGLRTLTGELFF
TRBJ1-2 - TRBV6-5 - TGTGCCAGCAGTCTGACAGGTTTCTATGGCTACACCTTC CASSLTGFYGYTF
TRBJ1-2 - TRBV5-1 - TGCGCCAGCAGCCCCCAGGCAGGACCTAACTATGGCTACACCTTC CASSPQAGPNYGYTF
TRBJ1-5 - TRBV3-1/TRBV3-2 once TGTGCCAGCAGCCAAATGAGGGGGGCCGTGAGTGGCAATCAGCCCCAGCATTTT CASSQMRGAVSGNQPQHF
TRBJ2-4 TRBD1 TRBV7-6 - TGTGCCAGCAGCCCACGGGACAGGGGGCAGGTCAAAAACATTCAGTACTTC CASSPRDRGQVKNIQYF
TRBJ1-4 TRBD1 TRBV27 - TGTGCCAGCAGTTCCACGGACAGGGAGGTGCTCACTAATGAAAAACTGTTTTTT CASSSTDREVLTNEKLFF
TRBJ1-4 - TRBV21-1 - TGTGCCACCGGGACCGCCAGGGGAGAAAAACTGTTTTTT CATGTARGEKLFF
TRBJ2-7 TRBD2 TRBV6-5 few TGTGCCAGCAGTCCCACGGTAGCGGGAGTACACGAGCAGTACTTC CASSPTVAGVHEQYF
TRBJ2-1 - TRBV7-2 - TGTGCCAGCAGCTTAAGGGTGGGGGTAGGGACTGAGCAGTTCTTC CASSLRVGVGTEQFF
TRBJ1-1 TRBD1 TRBV28 - TGTGCCAGCAGTTGGGGACAGCCTAACACTGAAGCTTTCTTT CASSWGQPNTEAFF
TRBJ2-3 TRBD2 TRBV10-1 - TGCGCCAGCAGTGAGTCCCCGGGAGGCGGGTTCGATACGCAGTATTTT CASSESPGGGFDTQYF
TRBJ1-5 TRBD1 TRBV28 - TGTGCCAGCATTTCCATCGACAGGGGGCCGATCCAGCCCCAGCATTTT CASISIDRGPIQPQHF
TRBJ1-1 - TRBV28 - TGTGCCAGCAGTCGTACAGGGGAAGCTTTCTTT CASSRTGEAFF
TRBJ2-7 TRBD1 TRBV5-5 - TGTGCCAGCAGCTTACCGGGACAGGGTCCAAGGAGCTCCTACGAGCAGTACTTC CASSLPGQGPRSSYEQYF